A selection of T cell receptor beta chains follows, all from one sample in a study of T cells after yellow fever vaccination. Each CDR3 protein gets one entry after TCRdb re-called the 5' RACE reads with MiXCR. The sample shows a few hundred thousand distinct CDR3 sequences, roughly 3% of them seen only once. This material consisted of CD4+ T cells sorted from PBMCs, taken 10 days after the yellow fever booster vaccination. These receptors all stem from a man between 18 and 29 years old who received the YFV17D yellow fever vaccine. Both conserved end residues are part of each CDR3. The D gene is left open where the match is weak. Where a row states a size, it is once, few, many or the class of an expanded clone; other rows omit it.

d_call | clone_size | j_call | v_call | cdr3_aa | cdr3_nt
- | many | TRBJ2-3 | TRBV7-9 | CASSSNWGLSADTQYF | TGTGCCAGCAGCTCGAACTGGGGGCTGAGCGCAGATACGCAGTATTTT
- | few | TRBJ1-6 | TRBV13 | CASSITGALRRSPLHF | TGTGCCAGCAGCATAACGGGGGCCCTCCGGAGATCACCCCTCCACTTT
TRBD1 | few | TRBJ2-1 | TRBV6-2/TRBV6-3 | CASTQTGGRDEQFF | TGTGCCAGCACCCAGACAGGGGGCAGGGATGAGCAGTTCTTC
- | many | TRBJ1-5 | TRBV7-3 | CASSSFPGQPQHF | TGTGCCAGCAGCTCCTTTCCGGGCCAGCCCCAGCATTTT
TRBD2 | many | TRBJ2-1 | TRBV14 | CASSQTTSAEQFF | TGTGCCAGCAGCCAGACGACTAGCGCCGAGCAGTTCTTC
- | - | TRBJ1-1 | TRBV4-3 | CASSQARWGSLNTEAFF | TGCGCCAGCAGCCAAGCCAGGTGGGGATCCTTGAACACTGAAGCTTTCTTT
- | - | TRBJ1-1 | TRBV19 | CASKERQNTEAFF | TGTGCCAGTAAGGAGAGACAGAACACTGAAGCTTTCTTT
TRBD1 | many | TRBJ2-1 | TRBV6-2/TRBV6-3 | CASSSGQGSYNEQFF | TGTGCCAGCAGTTCCGGACAGGGCTCCTACAATGAGCAGTTCTTC
- | few | TRBJ2-3 | TRBV7-2 | CASSFQRITDTQYF | TGTGCCAGCAGCTTTCAGCGGATCACAGATACGCAGTATTTT
- | - | TRBJ1-6 | TRBV14 | CASSQVMGLPLHF | TGTGCCAGCAGCCAAGTAATGGGTTTACCCCTCCACTTT
- | few | TRBJ1-1 | TRBV18 | CASSPARGTEAFF | TGTGCCAGCTCACCAGCCCGGGGGACTGAAGCTTTCTTT
- | many | TRBJ1-1 | TRBV3-1 | CASSPQSLIGAFF | TGTGCCAGCAGCCCCCAGTCCCTCATCGGAGCTTTCTTT
TRBD2 | many | TRBJ2-1 | TRBV6-2/TRBV6-3 | CASSLITGGNNEQFF | TGTGCCAGCAGTTTGATAACGGGGGGAAACAATGAGCAGTTCTTC
TRBD1 | many | TRBJ2-1 | TRBV6-5 | CASGRDSSYNEQFF | TGTGCCAGCGGCCGGGACAGTTCCTACAATGAGCAGTTCTTC
- | many | TRBJ2-3 | TRBV10-3 | CAISESHSPDTQYF | TGTGCCATCAGTGAGTCCCACAGTCCAGATACGCAGTATTTT
- | many | TRBJ2-5 | TRBV7-8 | CASSLGDSVVAQYF | TGTGCCAGCAGCTTAGGGGACTCCGTTGTGGCCCAGTACTTC
TRBD1 | few | TRBJ1-5 | TRBV19 | CASRATGDNQPQHF | TGTGCCAGTAGGGCTACAGGGGACAATCAGCCCCAGCATTTT
TRBD2 | many | TRBJ2-2 | TRBV7-2 | CASSPGLANTGELFF | TGTGCCAGCAGCCCCGGACTAGCGAACACCGGGGAGCTGTTTTTT
TRBD2 | many | TRBJ2-1 | TRBV5-1 | CASSLGTSGGEQFF | TGCGCCAGCAGCTTGGGGACTAGCGGGGGGGAGCAGTTCTTC
TRBD2 | many | TRBJ2-3 | TRBV20-1 | CSARGDLAGGLPDTQYF | TGCAGTGCTAGAGGGGATCTAGCGGGGGGGCTTCCAGATACGCAGTATTTT
- | few | TRBJ1-6 | TRBV12-3/TRBV12-4 | CASNSGRREYSPLHF | TGTGCCAGCAACTCAGGGCGCAGGGAGTATTCACCCCTCCACTTT
- | many | TRBJ2-7 | TRBV4-3 | CASSQESTTSYEQYF | TGCGCCAGCAGCCAAGAGTCCACAACCTCCTACGAGCAGTACTTC
- | many | TRBJ1-2 | TRBV7-9 | CASSLAADRNYGYTF | TGTGCCAGCAGCTTAGCTGCGGACAGAAACTATGGCTACACCTTC
- | - | TRBJ1-6 | TRBV5-4 | CASSLGDKDSPLHF | TGTGCCAGCAGCTTAGGGGACAAGGATTCACCCCTCCACTTT